The entry below describes one TCR beta chain. In germline, CDR1 is SGDLS, CDR2 YYNGEE. Between the trimmed V and J ends, which lost 3 bases and 10 bases, there was a span of 11 bases. The CDR3 has 12 amino acids. Checkpoint therapy with ipilimumab 1 mg/kg began 14 to 28 days after transplant. Through week 26, nivolumab 3 mg/kg IV was given weeks 1, 4, 7, 10, then biweekly. These data originate in a study of ipilimumab plus nivolumab after autologous stem cell transplantation. For the study at large: The DLBCL group included primary refractory and relapsed cases.

The assay was immunoSEQ multiplex PCR, and TCRdb's table has in-frame clones only and misses some. The table includes 20,000 to 25,000 clones, approximately 86% detected once. The rearrangement uses TRBV9 and TRBJ2-1; tentatively, D is TRBD1 or TRBD2 (5 bases each). The sequence derives from a male donor with diffuse large B-cell lymphoma. The source was PBMCs, collected in a trial of ipilimumab plus nivolumab as post-transplant consolidation. Here the CDR3 DNA reads TGTGCCAGCAGCGCCTATGAGGGGGAGCAGTTCTTC. Translated, it gives CASSAYEGEQFF.